This T cell receptor beta chain came from a study of T cell responses to AZD1222 COVID-19 vaccine. Study at large: Second-dose groups at about 4 or about 12 weeks were pooled.

To note about this clone: Its target is not known.

Profiled with immunoSEQ multiplex PCR; TCRdb holds only in-frame clones, not every one. The sample has about 150,000 clones, more than 85% seen once. Broader study findings: The sample set comprised mostly white British donors with more females, and clonal diversity was possibly underestimated. It was only 6 or 7 AZD1222 recipients who were seropositive at baseline.

In germline, CDR1 is SGHNT, CDR2 YENEEA. The CDR3 extends over 11 amino acids. Trimming took 1 base from V and 6 from J, leaving 0 bases between them. Sequencing used peripheral blood, obtained on day 0 of AZD1222 vaccination. The TCR originated in an adult in good health. The chain combines TRBV11-3 with TRBJ2-2, with D hard to call. The CDR3, as DNA: TGTGCCAGCAGCTTAGCCGGGGAGCTGTTTTTT. Protein: CASSLAGELFF.